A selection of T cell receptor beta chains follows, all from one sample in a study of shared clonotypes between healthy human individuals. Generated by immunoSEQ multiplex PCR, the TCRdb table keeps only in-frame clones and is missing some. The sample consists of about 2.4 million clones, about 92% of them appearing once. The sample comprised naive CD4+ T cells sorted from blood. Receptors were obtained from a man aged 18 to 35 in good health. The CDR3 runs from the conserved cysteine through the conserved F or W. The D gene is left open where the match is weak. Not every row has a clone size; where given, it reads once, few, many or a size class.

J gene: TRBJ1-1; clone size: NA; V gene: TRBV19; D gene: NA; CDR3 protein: CASRRMGNTEAFF; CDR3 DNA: TGTGCCAGTAGACGAATGGGGAACACTGAAGCTTTCTTT
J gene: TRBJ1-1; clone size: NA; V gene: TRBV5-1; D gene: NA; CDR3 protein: CASSFAAENTEAFF; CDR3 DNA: TGCGCCAGCAGCTTTGCGGCTGAGAACACTGAAGCTTTCTTT
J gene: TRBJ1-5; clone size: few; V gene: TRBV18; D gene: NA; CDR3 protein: CASSPSGASNQPQHF; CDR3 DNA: TGTGCCAGCTCCCCTTCGGGGGCGAGCAATCAGCCCCAGCATTTT
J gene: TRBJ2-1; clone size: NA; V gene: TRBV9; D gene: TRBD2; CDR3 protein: CASLYLAGPNNEQFF; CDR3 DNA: TGTGCCAGCTTATACCTAGCGGGACCTAACAATGAGCAGTTCTTC
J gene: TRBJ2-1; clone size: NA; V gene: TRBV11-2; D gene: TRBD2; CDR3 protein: CASSLPLAGHNEQFF; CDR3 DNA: TGTGCCAGCAGCTTACCCCTAGCGGGCCACAATGAGCAGTTCTTC
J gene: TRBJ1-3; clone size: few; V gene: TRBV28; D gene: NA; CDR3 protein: CASQVSGNTIYF; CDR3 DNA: TGTGCCAGCCAAGTCTCTGGAAACACCATATATTTT
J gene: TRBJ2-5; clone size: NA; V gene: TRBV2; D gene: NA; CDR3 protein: CASSWGPASLGETQYF; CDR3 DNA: TGTGCCAGCAGCTGGGGACCGGCGTCTTTGGGGGAGACCCAGTACTTC
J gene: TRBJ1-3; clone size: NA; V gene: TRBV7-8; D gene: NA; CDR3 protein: CASSPLVRLGGNTIYF; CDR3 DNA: TGTGCCAGCAGCCCATTGGTGCGTTTGGGAGGAAACACCATATATTTT
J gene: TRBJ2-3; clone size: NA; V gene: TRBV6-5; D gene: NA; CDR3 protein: CASSQLTGPGIRQYF; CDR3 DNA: TGTGCCAGCAGCCAACTAACGGGACCAGGGATTAGGCAGTATTTT
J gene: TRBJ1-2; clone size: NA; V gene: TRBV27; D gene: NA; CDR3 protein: CASRPGAAYGYTF; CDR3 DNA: TGTGCCAGCAGACCCGGGGCAGCCTATGGCTACACCTTC
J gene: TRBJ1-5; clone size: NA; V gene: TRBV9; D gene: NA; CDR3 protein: CASSVDSLNQPQHF; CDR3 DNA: TGTGCCAGCAGCGTTGACAGCCTAAATCAGCCCCAGCATTTT
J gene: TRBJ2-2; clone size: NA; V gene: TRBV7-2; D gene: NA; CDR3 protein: CASSSRPSGVGELFF; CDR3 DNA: TGTGCCAGCAGCTCCCGGCCCTCCGGGGTCGGGGAGCTGTTTTTT
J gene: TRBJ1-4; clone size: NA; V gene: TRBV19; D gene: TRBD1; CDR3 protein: CASSLGQRFISTNEKLFF; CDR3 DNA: TGTGCCAGTAGCTTGGGACAGCGATTTATCTCAACTAATGAAAAACTGTTTTTT
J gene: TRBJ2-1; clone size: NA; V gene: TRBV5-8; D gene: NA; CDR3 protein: CASSLVGRGEQFF; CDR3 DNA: TGTGCCAGCAGCTTGGTCGGCAGGGGTGAGCAGTTCTTC
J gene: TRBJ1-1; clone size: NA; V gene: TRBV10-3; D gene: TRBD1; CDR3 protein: CAISGGQATNTEAFF; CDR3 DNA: TGTGCCATCAGTGGGGGACAGGCTACGAACACTGAAGCTTTCTTT
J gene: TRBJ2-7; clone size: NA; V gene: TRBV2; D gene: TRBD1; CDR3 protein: CASSEQTGDDEQYF; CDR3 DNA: TGTGCCAGCAGTGAACAGACAGGGGATGACGAGCAGTACTTC
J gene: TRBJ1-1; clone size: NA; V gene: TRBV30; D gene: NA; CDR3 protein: CAWNPQGYEAFF; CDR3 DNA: TGTGCCTGGAATCCCCAGGGTTATGAAGCTTTCTTT
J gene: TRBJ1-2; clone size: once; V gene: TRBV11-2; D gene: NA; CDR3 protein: CASSFRNYGYTF; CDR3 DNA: TGTGCCAGCAGCTTCCGTAACTATGGCTACACCTTC
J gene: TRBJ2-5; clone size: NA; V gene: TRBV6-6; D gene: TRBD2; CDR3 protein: CASTLLGGAGETQYF; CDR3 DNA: TGTGCCAGCACCCTTCTCGGGGGGGCCGGAGAGACCCAGTACTTC
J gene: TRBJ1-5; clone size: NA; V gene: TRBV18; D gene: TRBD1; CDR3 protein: CASSPPPGGEPQHF; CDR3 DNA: TGTGCCAGCTCACCACCGCCAGGGGGAGAGCCCCAGCATTTT
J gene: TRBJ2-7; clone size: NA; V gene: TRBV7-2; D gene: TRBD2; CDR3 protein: CASSLTSGSKTREQYF; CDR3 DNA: TGTGCCAGCAGCTTGACCAGCGGGAGTAAAACACGCGAGCAGTACTTC
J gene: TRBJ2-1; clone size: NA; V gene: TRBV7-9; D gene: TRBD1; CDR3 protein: CASSQSGQGIYNEQFF; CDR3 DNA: TGTGCCAGCAGCCAGTCAGGACAGGGAATCTACAATGAGCAGTTCTTC
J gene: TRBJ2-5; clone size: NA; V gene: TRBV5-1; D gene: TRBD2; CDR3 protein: CASSSGLAGVIETQYF; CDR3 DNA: TGCGCCAGCAGCTCCGGACTAGCGGGAGTCATCGAGACCCAGTACTTC
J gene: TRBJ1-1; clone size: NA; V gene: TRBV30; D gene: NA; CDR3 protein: CAFRGASTYTEAFF; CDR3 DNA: TGTGCCTTCCGGGGGGCATCTACTTACACTGAAGCTTTCTTT
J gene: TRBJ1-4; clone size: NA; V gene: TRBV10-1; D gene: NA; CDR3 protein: CASSYSGVEKLFF; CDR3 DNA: TGCGCCAGCTCTTACTCCGGTGTTGAAAAACTGTTTTTT
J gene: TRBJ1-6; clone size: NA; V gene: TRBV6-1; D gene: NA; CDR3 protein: CASRIQGNDSPLHF; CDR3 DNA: TGTGCCAGCAGGATACAGGGAAATGATTCACCCCTCCACTTT
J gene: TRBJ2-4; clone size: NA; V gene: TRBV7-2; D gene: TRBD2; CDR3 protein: CASTGTSGRVGKNIQYF; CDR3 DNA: TGTGCCAGCACCGGGACTAGCGGGAGGGTGGGCAAAAACATTCAGTACTTC
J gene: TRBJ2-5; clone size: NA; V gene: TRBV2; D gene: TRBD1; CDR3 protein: CASSTPGQGTTQYF; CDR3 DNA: TGTGCCAGCAGTACTCCGGGACAGGGGACGACCCAGTACTTC
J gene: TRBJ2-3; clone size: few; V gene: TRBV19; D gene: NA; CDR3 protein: CASSIGLTDTQYF; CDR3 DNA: TGTGCCAGTAGTATAGGCCTCACAGATACGCAGTATTTT
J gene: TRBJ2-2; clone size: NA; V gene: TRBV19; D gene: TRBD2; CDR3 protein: CASSIGPTSGRTGELFF; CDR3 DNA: TGTGCCAGTAGTATAGGGCCCACTAGCGGGAGGACCGGGGAGCTGTTTTTT
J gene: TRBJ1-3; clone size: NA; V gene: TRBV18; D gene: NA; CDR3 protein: CASSSAVTGNTIYF; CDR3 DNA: TGTGCCAGCTCGTCGGCCGTCACTGGAAACACCATATATTTT
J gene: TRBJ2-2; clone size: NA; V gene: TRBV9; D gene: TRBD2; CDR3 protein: CASSVDRGANTGELFF; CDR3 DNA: TGTGCCAGCAGCGTAGATCGGGGGGCGAACACCGGGGAGCTGTTTTTT
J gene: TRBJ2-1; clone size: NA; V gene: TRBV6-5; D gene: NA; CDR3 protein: CASSYADKGGGEQFF; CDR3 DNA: TGTGCCAGCAGTTACGCGGACAAGGGGGGGGGTGAGCAGTTCTTC
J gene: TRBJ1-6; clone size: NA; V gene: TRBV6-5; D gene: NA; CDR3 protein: CASSVWQGPLHF; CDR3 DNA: TGTGCCAGCAGTGTTTGGCAGGGACCCCTCCACTTT
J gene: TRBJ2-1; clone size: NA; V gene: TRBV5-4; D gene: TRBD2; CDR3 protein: CASSVAGGRGYNEQFF; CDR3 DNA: TGTGCCAGCAGCGTTGCGGGCGGGAGGGGATACAATGAGCAGTTCTTC
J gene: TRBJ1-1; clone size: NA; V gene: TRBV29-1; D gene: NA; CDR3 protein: CSATGELNTEAFF; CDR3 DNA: TGCAGCGCGACGGGGGAGTTGAACACTGAAGCTTTCTTT
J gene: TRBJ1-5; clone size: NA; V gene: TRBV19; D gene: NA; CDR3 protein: CASSIGVNPAFGQPQHF; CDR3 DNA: TGTGCCAGTAGTATAGGGGTAAATCCCGCCTTCGGTCAGCCCCAGCATTTT
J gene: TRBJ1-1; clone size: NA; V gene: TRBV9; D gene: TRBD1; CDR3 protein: CASSPQTFYTGGPTEAFF; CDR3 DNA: TGTGCCAGCAGCCCTCAAACGTTTTATACAGGGGGCCCCACTGAAGCTTTCTTT
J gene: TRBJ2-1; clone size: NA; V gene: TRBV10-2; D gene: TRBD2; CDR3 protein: CASRNPTSGTDHYNEQFF; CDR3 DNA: TGCGCCAGCAGAAACCCGACTAGCGGTACCGACCACTACAATGAGCAGTTCTTC
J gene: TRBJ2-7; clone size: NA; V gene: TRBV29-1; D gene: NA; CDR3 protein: CSVEGAGTYEQYF; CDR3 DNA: TGCAGCGTTGAAGGCGCAGGCACCTACGAGCAGTACTTC
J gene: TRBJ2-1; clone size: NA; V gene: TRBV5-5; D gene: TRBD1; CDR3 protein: CASSLGWDRTYNEQFF; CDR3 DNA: TGTGCCAGCAGCTTGGGATGGGACAGGACCTACAATGAGCAGTTCTTC
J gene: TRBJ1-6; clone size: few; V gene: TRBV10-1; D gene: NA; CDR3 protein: CASSGQGNSPLHF; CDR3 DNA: TGCGCCAGCAGTGGGCAGGGGAACTCACCCCTCCACTTT
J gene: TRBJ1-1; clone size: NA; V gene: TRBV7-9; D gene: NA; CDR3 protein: CASSRYALKGPRGDTEAFF; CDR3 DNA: TGTGCCAGCAGCCGTTACGCACTAAAGGGCCCTCGGGGGGACACTGAAGCTTTCTTT
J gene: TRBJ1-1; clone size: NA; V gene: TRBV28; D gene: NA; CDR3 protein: CASRTGPEAFF; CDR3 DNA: TGTGCCAGCAGAACAGGCCCTGAAGCTTTCTTT
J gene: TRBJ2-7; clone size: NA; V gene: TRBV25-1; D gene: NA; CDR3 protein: CASSEPGQGIHEQYF; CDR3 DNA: TGTGCCAGCAGTGAACCGGGACAAGGGATCCACGAGCAGTACTTC
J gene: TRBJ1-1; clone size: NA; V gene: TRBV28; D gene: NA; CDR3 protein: CASFEVGTEAFF; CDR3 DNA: TGTGCCAGCTTCGAGGTCGGGACTGAAGCTTTCTTT
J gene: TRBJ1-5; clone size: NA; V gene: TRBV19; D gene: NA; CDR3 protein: CATSSGRDSNQPQHF; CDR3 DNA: TGTGCCACCTCCTCCGGACGGGATAGCAATCAGCCCCAGCATTTT
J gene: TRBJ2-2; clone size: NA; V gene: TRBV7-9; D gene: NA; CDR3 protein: CASSLAESTGELFF; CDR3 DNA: TGTGCCAGCAGCTTAGCGGAGTCCACCGGGGAGCTGTTTTTT
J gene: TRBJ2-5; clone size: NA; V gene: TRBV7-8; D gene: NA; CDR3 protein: CASSSQSGETQYF; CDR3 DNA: TGTGCCAGCAGCTCCCAATCGGGGGAGACCCAGTACTTC
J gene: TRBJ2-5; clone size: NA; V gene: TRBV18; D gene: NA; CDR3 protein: CASSPQNSQETQYF; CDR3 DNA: TGTGCCAGCTCACCACAGAACAGCCAAGAGACCCAGTACTTC
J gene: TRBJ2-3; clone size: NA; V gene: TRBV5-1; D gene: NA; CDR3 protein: CASSLAQGPSTDTQYF; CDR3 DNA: TGCGCCAGCAGCTTGGCGCAGGGCCCTAGCACAGATACGCAGTATTTT
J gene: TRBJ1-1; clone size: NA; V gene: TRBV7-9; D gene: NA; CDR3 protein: CASSLAGRTNTEAFF; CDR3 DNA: TGTGCCAGCAGCTTAGCGGGCAGGACGAACACTGAAGCTTTCTTT
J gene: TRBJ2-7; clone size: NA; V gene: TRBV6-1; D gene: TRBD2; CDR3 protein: CASRINSGTFYEQYF; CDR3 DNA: TGTGCCAGCAGGATAAACAGCGGGACCTTCTACGAGCAGTACTTC
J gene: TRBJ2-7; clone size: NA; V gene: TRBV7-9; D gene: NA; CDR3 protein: CASSLGSGSSYEQYF; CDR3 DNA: TGTGCCAGCAGCTTAGGTTCCGGGAGCTCCTACGAGCAGTACTTC
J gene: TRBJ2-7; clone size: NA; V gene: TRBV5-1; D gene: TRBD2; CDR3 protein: CASRILAGATYGQYF; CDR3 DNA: TGCGCCAGCAGGATACTAGCGGGGGCCACCTACGGGCAGTACTTC
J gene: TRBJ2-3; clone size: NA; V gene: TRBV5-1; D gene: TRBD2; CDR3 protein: CASSLGNLLAGGTDTQYF; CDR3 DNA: TGCGCCAGCAGCTTGGGGAACCTACTAGCGGGCGGCACAGATACGCAGTATTTT
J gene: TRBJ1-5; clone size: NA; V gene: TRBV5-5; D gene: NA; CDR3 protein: CASSYGPRNSNQPQHF; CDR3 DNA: TGTGCCAGCAGCTATGGACCTCGAAATAGCAATCAGCCCCAGCATTTT